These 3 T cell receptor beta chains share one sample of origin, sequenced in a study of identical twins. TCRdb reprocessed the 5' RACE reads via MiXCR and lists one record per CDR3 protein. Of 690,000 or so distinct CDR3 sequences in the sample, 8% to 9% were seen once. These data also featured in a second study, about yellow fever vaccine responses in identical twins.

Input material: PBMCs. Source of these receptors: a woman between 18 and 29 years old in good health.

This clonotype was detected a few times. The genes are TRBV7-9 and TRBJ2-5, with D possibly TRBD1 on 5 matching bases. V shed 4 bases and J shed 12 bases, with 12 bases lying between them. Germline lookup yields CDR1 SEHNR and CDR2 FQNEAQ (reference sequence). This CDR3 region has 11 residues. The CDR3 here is CASSSDKAEYF. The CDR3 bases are TGTGCCAGCAGCTCGGACAAGGCCGAGTACTTC.

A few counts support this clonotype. The chain's CDR3 is CASSPSGVIDTQYF. CDR3 bases: TGTGCCAGCAGTCCTAGCGGGGTGATAGATACGCAGTATTTT. The chain links TRBV2 to TRBJ2-3; TRBD2 matches at 9 bases. Germline V gives CDR1 SNHLY, CDR2 FYNNEI. The CDR3 has 14 residues. Trimming removed 5 bases from V and 5 bases from J; junction bases left unmatched: 5.

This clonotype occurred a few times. In DNA form, the CDR3 reads TGTGCCAGCAGCACCGGGACAGGGTTTGATACGCAGTATTTT. Its translation is CASSTGTGFDTQYF. The chain combines TRBV7-2 with TRBJ2-3; TRBD1 aligns across 9 bases. This CDR3 has 14 amino acids. The V gene's germline CDR1 is SGHTA and CDR2 FQGNSA. With V trimmed by 5 bases and J by 6 bases, 6 bases remained unmatched.